This entry is about one T cell receptor beta chain. Its antigen is undetermined. The entry originates in a study of T cells in localized non-small cell lung cancer. The study, taken as a whole, reports: Multi-region tumor sequencing was not done, so intratumor heterogeneity could not be excluded. Adjacent uninvolved lung tissue had the highest T cell clonality, exceeding tumor. Researchers found a median approximately 50 of the top 100 tumor clones in adjacent lung.

The protocol was immunoSEQ multiplex PCR, while the TCRdb copy is restricted to in-frame clones and leaves out a portion. Among some 30,000 clones listed, around 90% were seen once. Trimming stripped 4 bases from V and 0 bases from J, with 10 bases between. CDR1 is MNHEY, CDR2 SVGAGI, per germline. CDR3 length equals 14 residues. The sample consisted of peripheral blood mononuclear cells, taken before any cancer treatment. This TCR derives from a man aged 35 to 69 with stage III lung adenocarcinoma. The chain recombines TRBV6-5 with TRBJ2-7; D unclear. The CDR3 reads CASSSPGFSYEQYF. As DNA, the CDR3 is TGTGCCAGCAGTTCACCCGGGTTCTCCTACGAGCAGTACTTC.